This T cell receptor beta chain was sequenced during a study of blood T cell repertoires in COVID-19. Participants' own reports of clinical history determined their cohort assignment. The repertoire was sequenced with immunoSEQ multiplex PCR; TCRdb's copy has only in-frame clones and lacks some. The sample records about 180,000 clones, about 85% being singletons. V dropped 2 bases and J dropped 1 base, with 11 bases sitting between them. Germline loops: CDR1 GTSNPN, CDR2 SVGIG (reference sequence). There are 15 residues in the CDR3. Sequencing used PBMCs or T cells enriched from blood (not recorded which). The chain carries TRBV30 and TRBJ2-2, with D possibly being TRBD1 (6 bases). The sequence was obtained from a man aged 40-50 years who had recovered from COVID-19. Here the CDR3 DNA reads TGTGCCTGGAGTCCCCTGGACAGGAACACCGGGGAGCTGTTTTTT. It encodes CAWSPLDRNTGELFF. The full variable domain, with the rest looked up from reference TRBV30 and TRBJ2-2, is SQTIHQWPATLVQPVGSPLSLECTVEGTSNPNLYWYRQAAGRGLQLLFYSVGIGQISSEVPQNLSASRPQDRQFILSSKKLLLSDSGFYLCAWSPLDRNTGELFFGEGSRLTVL.